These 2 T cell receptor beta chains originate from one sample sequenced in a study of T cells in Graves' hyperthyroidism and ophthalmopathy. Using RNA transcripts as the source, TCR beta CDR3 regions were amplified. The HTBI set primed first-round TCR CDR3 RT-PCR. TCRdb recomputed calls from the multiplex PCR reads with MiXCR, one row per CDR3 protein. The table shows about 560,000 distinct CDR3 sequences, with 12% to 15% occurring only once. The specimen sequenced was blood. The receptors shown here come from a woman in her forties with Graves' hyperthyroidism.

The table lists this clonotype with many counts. This chain's CDR3 is CASSGLAGTGELFF. The CDR3 nucleotides read TGTGCCAGCAGCGGACTAGCGGGAACCGGGGAGCTGTTTTTT. The rearrangement joins TRBV3-1 to TRBJ2-2; the match to TRBD2 covers 12 bases. The V gene end was trimmed by 5 bases and the J gene end by 5 bases; junction bases not matched to a gene: 0. Germline V CDR1 and CDR2: LGHDT, YNNKEL (reference sequence). This CDR3 region has 14 residues.

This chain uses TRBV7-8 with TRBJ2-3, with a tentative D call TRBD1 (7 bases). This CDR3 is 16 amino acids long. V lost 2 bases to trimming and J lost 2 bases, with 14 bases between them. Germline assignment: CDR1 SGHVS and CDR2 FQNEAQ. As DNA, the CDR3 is TGTGCCAGCAGCTTACGGGACAGCGGGCCCACAGATACGCAGTATTTT. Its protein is CASSLRDSGPTDTQYF.